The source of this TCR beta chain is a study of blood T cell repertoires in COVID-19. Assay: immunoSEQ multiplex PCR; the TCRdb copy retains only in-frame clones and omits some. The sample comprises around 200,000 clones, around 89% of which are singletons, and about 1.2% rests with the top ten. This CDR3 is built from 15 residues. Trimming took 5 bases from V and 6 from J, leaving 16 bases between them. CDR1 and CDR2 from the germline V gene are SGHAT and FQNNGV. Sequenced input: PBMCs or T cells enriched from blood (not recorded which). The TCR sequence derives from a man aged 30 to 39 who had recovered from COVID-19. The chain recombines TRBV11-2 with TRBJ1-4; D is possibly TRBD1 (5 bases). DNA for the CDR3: TGTGCCAGCAGCCCCATGGGGGGGAATTATGAAAAACTGTTTTTT. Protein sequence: CASSPMGGNYEKLFF.